The 10 T cell receptor beta chains presented below share a single source sample, sequenced in a study of cytomegalovirus exposure and HLA in healthy donors. The PCR had 60 Vbeta and 13 Jbeta primers. Clones were read by immunoSEQ multiplex PCR, and TCRdb kept only the in-frame ones, dropping some. The sample contains about 130,000 clones, around 83% of which appear only once. The sample comprised PBMCs. These TCRs come from a girl aged 2 to 9 in good health and CMV-seronegative.

This clone was counted a single time. The chain is built from TRBV30 and TRBJ1-5; weak D call: TRBD1 (6 bases). The CDR3 runs to 15 residues. The V gene lost 3 bases and the J gene lost 4 bases, with 16 bases spanning the gap. Germline assignment: CDR1 GTSNPN and CDR2 SVGIG (reference sequence). In DNA form, the CDR3 reads TGTGCCTGGAGGGAGGGGGGGATCCGGAATCAGCCCCAGCATTTT. The encoded protein is CAWREGGIRNQPQHF.

CDR3 nucleotide sequence: TGTGCCAGTTTACTAGCGGCCCGCACAGATACGCAGTATTTT. Its protein is CASLLAARTDTQYF. The V and J genes are TRBV2 and TRBJ2-3; 8 bases line up with TRBD2. V was pared by 9 bases and J by 1 base, with 6 bases of the junction left unmatched. The CDR3 extends over 14 amino acids. The germline V gene has CDR1 SNHLY and CDR2 FYNNEI.

V gene TRBV7-6 combines with J gene TRBJ2-7; 8 bases agree with TRBD2. Germline CDR1 reads SGHVS; CDR2 reads FNYEAQ. CDR3 length: 16 amino acids. V lost 1 base, J lost 4 bases, and 9 bases stayed unmatched. The CDR3 DNA reads TGTGCCAGCAGCTTAGGGGTGACGGGAGGGCTGTACGAGCAGTACTTC. Amino acid sequence: CASSLGVTGGLYEQYF. Complete variable domain (other parts from reference TRBV7-6 and TRBJ2-7): GAGVSQSPRYKVTKRGQDVALRCDPISGHVSLYWYRQALGQGPEFLTYFNYEAQQDKSGLPNDRFSAERPEGSISTLTIQRTEQRDSAMYRCASSLGVTGGLYEQYFGPGTRLTVT.

The chain uses TRBV6-1 and TRBJ1-2; D unresolved. Germline CDR1 and CDR2: MNHNS and SASEGT. Trimming removed 1 base at V and 4 bases at J, with 13 bases between. The CDR3 consists of 15 residues. This CDR3 reads CASSEGGRQSYGYTF. The CDR3 DNA follows: TGTGCCAGCAGTGAAGGTGGCAGGCAGAGCTATGGCTACACCTTC.

V usage is TRBV4-1 and J usage is TRBJ2-2; D uncertain. The V and J ends lost 1 base and 1 base respectively, with 4 bases between them. This CDR3 contains 14 residues. Germline V gene sequence: CDR1 MGHRA, CDR2 YSYEKL. This chain's CDR3 is CASSQVKNTGELFF. The CDR3 DNA reads TGCGCCAGCAGCCAAGTTAAGAACACCGGGGAGCTGTTTTTT.

This chain joins TRBV4-2 and TRBJ1-2; D unclear. Germline CDR1 is LGHNA and CDR2 is YNFKEQ. Between the trimmed V and J ends, which lost 0 bases and 7 bases, there was a span of 6 bases. CDR3 length: 12 residues. DNA of the CDR3: TGTGCCAGCAGCCAAGACCCGGGTGGCTACACCTTC. The encoded protein is CASSQDPGGYTF.

The genes are TRBV6-4 and TRBJ2-7; TRBD2 matches 13 bases. This CDR3 has 14 amino acids. Germline V gene sequence: CDR1 MRHNA, CDR2 SNTAGT. Germline trimming cut 6 bases from V and 5 bases from J; bases unmatched to any gene: 4. Here the CDR3 DNA reads TGTGCCAGCAGCCAACTAGCGGGAGGGGACGAGCAGTACTTC. Its translation: CASSQLAGGDEQYF.

This clone occurred once. The chain has TRBV9 and TRBJ2-3; TRBD1 matches 7 bases. Germline assignment: CDR1 SGDLS and CDR2 YYNGEE. The CDR3 length is 16 residues. The V segment lost 4 bases and the J segment 2 bases; nucleotides outside the gene matches: 10. The CDR3 protein is CASSKRQGTSTDTQYF. DNA for the CDR3: TGTGCCAGCAGCAAGAGACAGGGAACCTCCACAGATACGCAGTATTTT.

The chain couples TRBV4-1 to TRBJ2-3; D perhaps matches TRBD1 (5 bases). This CDR3 has 18 residues. Looked up from germline, CDR1 is MGHRA and CDR2 is YSYEKL. The V and J ends lost 0 bases and 0 bases respectively, with 16 bases between them. The CDR3 loop is CASSQELIGGASTDTQYF. CDR3 DNA: TGCGCCAGCAGCCAAGAGTTAATAGGTGGGGCCAGCACAGATACGCAGTATTTT.

CDR3 nucleotide sequence: TGTGCCACCTGGACCGGGACAGGGTCCTACGAGCAGTACTTC. This encodes CATWTGTGSYEQYF. The chain joins TRBV2 to TRBJ2-7; 9 bases are a match to TRBD1. V shed 10 bases and J 1 base; nucleotides not matched to a gene: 8. The CDR3 spans 14 residues. Looked up from germline, CDR1 is SNHLY and CDR2 is FYNNEI.